These T cell receptor beta chains were read from a single sample in a study of human T cells and chemical hapten exposure. TCRdb reprocessed the RACE reads via MiXCR and lists one record per CDR3 protein. This sample has fewer than 100,000 distinct CDR3 sequences; 7% to 9.5% occur once, and the top ten carry approximately 1.5%. Sequencing input: whole blood. These receptors were taken from a female donor in good health. Some clones in this sample may be carry-over from other donors' samples. The CDR3 runs from the conserved cysteine through the conserved F or W. The D gene is left open where the match is weak. Some rows mark clone size as missing; the rest say once, few, many or name a class of expanded clone.

TGTGCCAGCACCCGGAATACGGGGTATGAAAAACTGTTTTTT,CASTRNTGYEKLFF,NA,TRBJ1-4,TRBV2,NA
TGTGCCAGCTCACCACCGCGTACAGTTGCAAACACCGGGGAGCTGTTTTTT,CASSPPRTVANTGELFF,NA,TRBJ2-2,TRBV18,many
TGTGCCAGCAGCGCTCGTAGGGACTATGTCACAGATACGCAGTATTTT,CASSARRDYVTDTQYF,TRBD2,TRBJ2-3,TRBV7-9,few
TGCGCCAGCAGCCAAGATCGCCCGAATTACGAGCAGTACTTC,CASSQDRPNYEQYF,NA,TRBJ2-7,TRBV4-3,NA
TGCAGTGCTACACCCGGGACAGGGGCCTACGAGCAGTACTTC,CSATPGTGAYEQYF,TRBD1,TRBJ2-7,TRBV20-1,NA
TGCGCCAGCAGCCAAGAGCACGGGGGGGGCACAGATACGCAGTATTTT,CASSQEHGGGTDTQYF,TRBD2,TRBJ2-3,TRBV4-3,many
TGTGCCAGCAGTTACGGAGTCGGGACAGATACGCAGTATTTT,CASSYGVGTDTQYF,NA,TRBJ2-3,TRBV6-5,few
TGTGCCAGCAACCGGGACAGGGAAGCTTTCTTT,CASNRDREAFF,TRBD1,TRBJ1-1,TRBV6-6,NA
TGTGCCAGCAGCCAAGCCCGTGGGGCTAGCGGGGGAGGTAGGACAGATACGCAGTATTTT,CASSQARGASGGGRTDTQYF,TRBD2,TRBJ2-3,TRBV3-1,many
TGCGCCAGCAGCCAAGGTGGTCCGGGGGGGCCCACAGATACGCAGTATTTT,CASSQGGPGGPTDTQYF,TRBD2,TRBJ2-3,TRBV4-3,NA
TGTGCCAGCAGGCCGGGGCTACCGTACCAGTTCTTC,CASRPGLPYQFF,NA,TRBJ2-1,TRBV2,few
TGCGCCAGCAGCTCTGGACAGGCGAACACTGAAGCTTTCTTT,CASSSGQANTEAFF,TRBD1,TRBJ1-1,TRBV5-1,medium-sized
TGCAGCGTTGTGACAGCGGATACGCAGTATTTT,CSVVTADTQYF,NA,TRBJ2-3,TRBV29-1,NA
TGTGCCAGCAGCCTTCGAGCGGGGACCACAGATACGCAGTATTTT,CASSLRAGTTDTQYF,TRBD2,TRBJ2-3,TRBV6-5,NA
TGCAGTGCTAGAGATAGGGACAGGGTGACGGTGCAGTACTTC,CSARDRDRVTVQYF,TRBD1,TRBJ2-7,TRBV20-1,many
TGCGCCAGCAGCCAATTGGGACAGGGCGGCTATGGCTACACCTTC,CASSQLGQGGYGYTF,TRBD1,TRBJ1-2,TRBV4-3,few
TGTGCCAGCAAAGACCCGGGGGAGCTGTTTTTT,CASKDPGELFF,NA,TRBJ2-2,TRBV6-6,few
TGTGCCAGCTCAGACGCGGGACGGTTGAACACTGAAGCTTTCTTT,CASSDAGRLNTEAFF,NA,TRBJ1-1,TRBV18,NA
TGTGCCAGCAGCTTACGGACAGGGGGCACAGATACGCAGTATTTT,CASSLRTGGTDTQYF,TRBD1,TRBJ2-3,TRBV7-2,few
TGTGCCACCAGTGCCAGGACTAGCGGGGGGGCCCCGGATGAGCAGTTCTTC,CATSARTSGGAPDEQFF,TRBD2,TRBJ2-1,TRBV24-1,few
TGTGCCAGCAGTTTACAAAGGGTAAATCAGCCCCAGCATTTT,CASSLQRVNQPQHF,NA,TRBJ1-5,TRBV28,many
TGTGCCAGCAGCTTAATAAGAGTACATACGCAGTATTTT,CASSLIRVHTQYF,NA,TRBJ2-3,TRBV7-8,NA
TGTGCCAGTAGTATCCCGACAGGGACTGGGGCCAACGTCCTGACTTTC,CASSIPTGTGANVLTF,TRBD1,TRBJ2-6,TRBV19,NA
TGTGCCAGCAGCCCCGACCCGAACCTAGTCCACACGCAGTATTTT,CASSPDPNLVHTQYF,NA,TRBJ2-3,TRBV7-2,many
TGTGCCAGCAGTGAAGCGCTCTCGCCAATATTGACTTTC,CASSEALSPILTF,NA,TRBJ2-6,TRBV6-1,few
TGTGCCAGCAGCCAAGGGCAGGGGATTGGTCAGCCCCAGCATTTT,CASSQGQGIGQPQHF,NA,TRBJ1-5,TRBV3-1,many
TGTGCCAGCAGCTTAAGCAGTGGCTATGGCTACACCTTC,CASSLSSGYGYTF,NA,TRBJ1-2,TRBV7-2,many
TGTGCCAGCAGTCTGACTAGCGGGAGCACAGATACGCAGTATTTT,CASSLTSGSTDTQYF,TRBD2,TRBJ2-3,TRBV12-3/TRBV12-4,many
TGCAGCGTGACCCTAGGGGCGGACGAGCAGTACTTC,CSVTLGADEQYF,NA,TRBJ2-7,TRBV29-1,many
TGTGCCAGCAGTGGGACGGGAAACATTCAGTACTTC,CASSGTGNIQYF,NA,TRBJ2-4,TRBV6-5,many